Shown below are 6 T cell receptor beta chains from a single sample sequenced in a study of OX40 agonist ivuxolimab in advanced cancers. The method was immunoSEQ multiplex PCR; TCRdb's version includes in-frame clones alone and lacks a portion of them. The sample has some 46,000 clones, 87% seen once. This specimen was CD4+ or CD8+ T cells sorted from blood, taken in a trial of the OX40 agonist ivuxolimab. Receptors originate from an adult with an advanced solid tumor such as melanoma, head and neck, liver or kidney cancer.

The V call is TRBV2, the J call TRBJ1-5; 10 bases map to TRBD1. In germline, CDR1 is SNHLY, CDR2 FYNNEI. The CDR3 contains 14 residues. V lost 5 bases and J lost 6; bases outside the gene matches: 4. This CDR3 is CASSPGTGAQPQHF. CDR3 sequence (DNA): TGTGCCAGCAGTCCCGGGACAGGGGCTCAGCCCCAGCATTTT.

The chain combines TRBV19 with TRBJ1-2; unclear D gene. Germline assignment: CDR1 LNHDA and CDR2 SQIVND (reference sequence). This CDR3 contains 13 residues. Trimming shortened V by 5 bases and J by 0 bases, and 7 bases separated the two germline ends. For the CDR3, the DNA is TGTGCCAGTAGTGGCATTTCTAACTATGGCTACACCTTC. It encodes CASSGISNYGYTF.

This clone was detected a few times. The chain couples TRBV10-2 to TRBJ2-3; D may correspond to TRBD1 or TRBD2 (5 bases each). Between the trimmed V and J ends, which lost 3 bases and 0 bases, there was a span of 19 bases. CDR1 is WSHSY and CDR2 is SAAADI in the germline V gene. CDR3 size: 18 residues. The CDR3 is CASSEGAGTRTSTDTQYF. The CDR3 DNA reads TGCGCCAGCAGTGAAGGGGCAGGGACCAGAACTAGCACAGATACGCAGTATTTT.

The chain combines TRBV5-1 with TRBJ1-6, with a possible D match to TRBD1 (6 bases). The CDR3 consists of 14 residues. Germline loops: CDR1 SGHRS, CDR2 YFSETQ. V was shortened by 4 bases and J by 10 bases, with 15 bases between the two germline ends. The CDR3 sequence: CASSPGQDGSPLHF. For the CDR3, the DNA is TGCGCCAGCAGCCCGGGACAAGATGGCTCACCCCTCCACTTT.

The V and J genes are TRBV18 and TRBJ2-5; tentative D call: TRBD2 (5 bases). The CDR3 is made up of 13 amino acids. The germline V gene encodes CDR1 KGHSH and CDR2 LQKENI. Trimming stripped 4 bases from V and 5 bases from J, with 11 bases between. The CDR3 region has the DNA TGTGCCAGCTCACAGGCGGGTGGTGAGACCCAGTACTTC. Translating gives CASSQAGGETQYF. Based on the CDR3 plus reference TRBV18 and TRBJ2-5, the full variable domain is NAGVMQNPRHLVRRRGQEARLRCSPMKGHSHVYWYRQLPEEGLKFMVYLQKENIIDESGMPKERFSAEFPKEGPSILRIQQVVRGDSAAYFCASSQAGGETQYFGPGTRLLVL.

The CDR3, as DNA: TGTGCCAGCAGCTCGACAGGGATCCGGGAGACCCAGTACTTC. It is translated as CASSSTGIRETQYF. The chain has TRBV11-1 and TRBJ2-5; 7 positions agree with TRBD1. The J segment lost 5 bases and the V segment lost 4 bases, leaving 7 bases of the junction unmatched. The length of the CDR3 is 14 residues. CDR1 SGHAT and CDR2 FQDESV come from the germline V gene (reference sequence). The full variable domain, its missing parts supplied by reference TRBV11-1 and TRBJ2-5, is EAEVAQSPRYKITEKSQAVAFWCDPISGHATLYWYRQILGQGPELLVQFQDESVVDDSQLPKDRFSAERLKGVDSTLKIQPAELGDSAMYLCASSSTGIRETQYFGPGTRLLVL.